This T cell receptor (beta chain) derives from a study of response to subunit inactivated influenza vaccine. General observations from the study: Few additional T cells are recruited per seasonal influenza vaccination, authors suggested.

With respect to this clonotype: The antigen remains unidentified.

Per germline, CDR1 DFQATT and CDR2 SNEGSKA (reference sequence). The CDR3 is made up of 15 amino acids. V was clipped by 5 bases and J by 6 bases, with 22 bases between them. MiXCR, run by TCRdb on the RT-PCR reads, gives a single entry per CDR3 protein. The sample has about 780,000 distinct CDR3 sequences; 18% are singletons. The sequence was obtained from a man over 45 who received an inactivated influenza vaccine. The chain recombines TRBV20-1 with TRBJ1-1, with a possible D match to TRBD1 (5 bases). The source material was PBMCs from blood, sampled around 5 days after vaccination. This CDR3 reads CSALASGYGASEAFF. The DNA for the CDR3 is TGCAGTGCTTTAGCCTCAGGGTATGGCGCGTCTGAAGCTTTCTTT.